Below, 21 T cell receptor beta chains from the same sample are listed, as sequenced in a study of cytomegalovirus exposure and HLA in healthy donors. Amplification used 60 Vbeta primers and 13 Jbeta primers. Clones were sequenced by immunoSEQ multiplex PCR, and TCRdb holds only the in-frame ones, with some missing. The sample has approximately 140,000 clones, approximately 85% seen once. Sequencing was carried out using PBMCs. The receptors originated from a woman aged 40 to 50 in good health and CMV-seronegative.

The gene calls are TRBV25-1 and TRBJ2-3, with a tentative D call TRBD2 (6 bases). The CDR3 spans 14 residues. The V end lost 8 bases, the J end lost 4 bases, and 16 bases lay between the germline ends. Germline V CDR1 and CDR2: MGHDK, SYGVNS. CDR3: CASAAGTEADTQYF. Here the CDR3 DNA reads TGTGCCAGCGCCGCTGGGACTGAGGCAGATACGCAGTATTTT.

The chain is built from TRBV5-1 and TRBJ2-7; a possible D gene is TRBD1 (5 bases). V lost 2 bases to trimming and J lost 2 bases, with 8 bases between them. This CDR3 region has 13 residues. Per germline, CDR1 SGHRS and CDR2 YFSETQ. The CDR3 coding sequence is TGCGCCAGCAGCTTCCCAGGGACCTACGAGCAGTACTTC. It codes for CASSFPGTYEQYF.

The rearrangement joins TRBV7-9 to TRBJ2-1, with TRBD2 matching 8 bases. Trimming at V came to 2 bases and at J to 1 base, leaving 13 bases not matched to a gene. Germline CDR1 is SEHNR and CDR2 is FQNEAQ (reference sequence). The length of the CDR3 is 19 residues. The CDR3 bases are TGTGCCAGCAGCTTAACGGGACGAAGACTAGCGAGGTCCTACAATGAGCAGTTCTTC. This codes for CASSLTGRRLARSYNEQFF.

J is TRBJ1-1 and V is TRBV19; 9 bases map to TRBD1. This CDR3 is 15 amino acids long. Germline V gene data show CDR1 as LNHDA and CDR2 as SQIVND (reference sequence). The V gene end was trimmed by 4 bases and the J gene end by 2 bases; junction bases not matched to a gene: 5. CDR3 region: CASSTLTGGNTEAFF. The CDR3 nucleotides read TGTGCCAGTAGTACCCTGACAGGGGGAAACACTGAAGCTTTCTTT.

The V call is TRBV19, the J call TRBJ2-1; TRBD2 is a possible D gene (5 bases). The CDR3 is 12 amino acids. The germline gives CDR1 LNHDA, CDR2 SQIVND (reference sequence). V gave up 9 bases and J gave up 2 bases, with 8 bases separating them. The CDR3 DNA sequence: TGTGCCAGCCGGGATCCCTACAATGAGCAGTTCTTC. Translating it yields CASRDPYNEQFF.

V is TRBV10-3 and J is TRBJ2-1; the D gene is possibly TRBD1 (6 bases). V lost 10 bases to trimming and J lost 6 bases, with 13 bases between them. This CDR3 comprises 12 residues. The germline V gene has CDR1 ENHRY and CDR2 SYGVKD. The CDR3 sequence: CASSGQFNEQFF. DNA of the CDR3: TGTGCCAGCAGCGGACAGTTCAATGAGCAGTTCTTC.

The CDR3 here is CARGGVEQFF. The CDR3 region has the DNA TGTGCCAGAGGGGGCGTTGAGCAGTTCTTC. This rearrangement joins TRBV6-4 to TRBJ2-1, with TRBD1 matching 7 bases. Germline CDR1 reads MRHNA; CDR2 reads SNTAGT. The CDR3 runs to 10 residues. V dropped 9 bases and J dropped 9; count of bases not matched to a gene: 2.

The chain couples TRBV9 to TRBJ2-3; the match to TRBD2 covers 7 bases. CDR1 and CDR2 from the germline V gene are SGDLS and YYNGEE. This CDR3 contains 16 residues. V shed 0 bases and J 1 base; nucleotides not matched to a gene: 5. The chain's CDR3 is CASSVGIGGGTDTQYF. In DNA, the CDR3 is TGTGCCAGCAGCGTAGGAATTGGGGGGGGCACAGATACGCAGTATTTT.

This clone was seen a single time. The chain couples TRBV7-9 to TRBJ1-2, with 9 positions matching TRBD1. CDR3 length: 14 residues. V lost 6 bases to trimming and J lost 3 bases; unmatched junction nucleotides: 5. From germline, CDR1 is SEHNR and CDR2 FQNEAQ (reference sequence). In nucleotides, the CDR3 is TGTGCCAGCAGTACAGGGGGCGCAGACTATGGCTACACCTTC. This gives the protein CASSTGGADYGYTF.

CDR3 in amino acids: CARSQAGTSSSEQFF. As DNA, the CDR3 is TGTGCCAGAAGCCAGGCCGGGACTAGCTCTAGTGAGCAGTTCTTC. The chain joins TRBV5-3 to TRBJ2-1, with 9 bases lining up with TRBD2. TRBV5-3 is labeled an ORF, and its function is uncertain. The CDR3 extends over 15 amino acids. V lost 4 bases to trimming and J lost 9 bases; unmatched junction nucleotides: 11.

The chain joins TRBV5-1 to TRBJ2-1; D is perhaps TRBD2 (5 bases). V lost 4 bases and J lost 0, with 11 bases in between. From germline, CDR1 is SGHRS and CDR2 YFSETQ. This CDR3 has 15 residues. CDR3 amino acids: CASSPSGSSYNEQFF. DNA of the CDR3: TGCGCCAGCAGCCCGAGCGGTAGCTCCTACAATGAGCAGTTCTTC.

The chain uses TRBV6-1 and TRBJ1-1, with a weak D call TRBD1 (5 bases). The ends were cut back, 10 bases at V and 10 bases at J, with 13 bases in the middle. The CDR3 totals 10 residues. Germline-derived CDR1 and CDR2 are MNHNS and SASEGT. CDR3 sequence (DNA): TGTGCCACCAGGGCCCCGGGAGCTTTCTTT. Translating gives CATRAPGAFF.

The chain employs TRBV5-6 and TRBJ1-5; 10 nucleotides line up with TRBD1. CDR1 and CDR2 from the germline V gene are SGHDT and YYEEEE. V lost 4 bases, J lost 5 bases, and 9 bases stayed unmatched. The CDR3 is made up of 16 amino acids. The CDR3 loop is CASSDSGTGADQPQHF. The DNA for the CDR3 is TGTGCCAGCAGCGATTCCGGGACAGGGGCGGATCAGCCCCAGCATTTT.

This rearrangement joins TRBV9 to TRBJ2-7; D may be TRBD2 (6 bases). V gave up 2 bases and J gave up 2 bases, with 14 bases separating them. There are 15 residues in the CDR3. The V gene's germline CDR1 is SGDLS and CDR2 YYNGEE. The CDR3 nucleotides are TGTGCCAGCAGCGTCAGTAGCGGACTTCCCTACGAGCAGTACTTC. Its protein product is CASSVSSGLPYEQYF.

To note about this clone: One end of the junction varies from germline; a read error may be responsible. V gene TRBV7-9 combines with J gene TRBJ2-7, with no clear D. Per germline, CDR1 SEHNR and CDR2 FQNEAQ (reference sequence). This CDR3 contains 15 residues. DNA of the CDR3: TGTTCCAGCAGCTTAGGACGCCGGAGCTCCTACGAGCAGTACTTC. Translating it yields CSSSLGRRSSYEQYF.

The V and J genes are TRBV4-1 and TRBJ1-1; no definite D call. With 1 base removed from V and 6 bases from J, the gap between germline ends came to 9 bases. The CDR3 runs 13 residues. CDR1 MGHRA and CDR2 YSYEKL come from the germline V gene. CDR3 bases: TGCGCCAGCAGCCAAGGCCGCGGGCCTGAAGCTTTCTTT. Its translation: CASSQGRGPEAFF.

The J gene is TRBJ2-3, the V gene TRBV5-1; 10 positions match TRBD2. Germline values: CDR1 SGHRS, CDR2 YFSETQ. V lost 6 bases and J lost 3; bases outside the gene matches: 7. CDR3 size: 15 residues. The CDR3 nucleotides are TGCGCCAGCATGTCTAGCGGGAGCAGGACAGATACGCAGTATTTT. The encoded protein is CASMSSGSRTDTQYF. The full variable domain, with the rest looked up from reference TRBV5-1 and TRBJ2-3, is KAGVTQTPRYLIKTRGQQVTLSCSPISGHRSVSWYQQTPGQGLQFLFEYFSETQRNKGNFPGRFSGRQFSNSRSEMNVSTLELGDSALYLCASMSSGSRTDTQYFGPGTRLTVL.

The rearrangement links TRBV29-1 to TRBJ2-7; 9 bases fit TRBD1. CDR3 length equals 11 residues. J was trimmed by 3 bases and V by 7 bases; bases with no gene match: 1. Germline-derived CDR1 and CDR2 are SQVTM and ANQGSEA. DNA of the CDR3: TGCAGCGCGGACAGGGGCTACGAGCAGTACTTC. This translates into CSADRGYEQYF.

This rearrangement joins TRBV11-2 to TRBJ2-7, with 8 bases lining up with TRBD1. The V segment lost 0 bases and the J segment 3 bases; nucleotides outside the gene matches: 7. CDR1 is SGHAT and CDR2 is FQNNGV in the germline V gene. This CDR3 region has 16 residues. The CDR3 DNA reads as TGTGCCAGCAGCTTAGATGGACAGGGTATTCACTACGAGCAGTACTTC. This encodes CASSLDGQGIHYEQYF.

This clone was detected once. This sequence joins TRBV11-3 and TRBJ2-3; 8 bases match TRBD2. The CDR3 is 17 amino acids. Unmatched junction bases numbered 10, after V lost 5 bases and J lost 0 bases. CDR1 SGHNT and CDR2 YENEEA come from the germline V gene. The CDR3 here is CASSLGGGSASTDTQYF. CDR3 DNA: TGTGCCAGCAGCCTCGGGGGGGGATCGGCTAGCACAGATACGCAGTATTTT.

V is TRBV27 and J is TRBJ1-1, with 7 bases matching TRBD1. The V segment lost 3 bases and the J segment 0 bases; nucleotides outside the gene matches: 4. The CDR3 runs 15 residues. The germline CDR1 and CDR2 sequences are MNHEY and SMNVEV (reference sequence). The DNA for the CDR3 is TGTGCCAGCAGTTTGATGGGACAGATGAACACTGAAGCTTTCTTT. It is translated as CASSLMGQMNTEAFF.